The 9 T cell receptor beta chains below were found in one sample sequenced in a study of CD8 T cells in Susac syndrome. Random-hexamer reverse transcription was applied to roughly 0.5 to 1 ug RNA. TCRdb independently ran MiXCR on the immunoSEQ multiplex PCR reads; one entry per CDR3 protein. The data show roughly 80,000 distinct CDR3 sequences, around 94% seen once. Sequencing was performed on CD8+ T cells from PBMCs. The receptor source for this set is a human donor with Susac syndrome.

V usage is TRBV2 and J usage is TRBJ1-2; TRBD1 aligns across 10 bases. Germline V gene data show CDR1 as SNHLY and CDR2 as FYNNEI. This CDR3 has 13 amino acids. J was trimmed by 8 bases and V by 10 bases; bases with no gene match: 10. DNA of the CDR3: TGTGCCACCCCGCCGGGACAGGGGCGCGGCTACACCTTC. Its translation: CATPPGQGRGYTF.

The chain recombines TRBV9 with TRBJ1-2; D is unresolved. This CDR3 is built from 8 residues. Trimming stripped 3 bases from V and 14 bases from J, with 5 bases between. In germline, CDR1 is SGDLS, CDR2 YYNGEE. CDR3 sequence: CASSDLTF. The CDR3 nucleotides are TGTGCCAGCAGCGACCTTACCTTC.

This chain uses TRBV4-3 with TRBJ1-3, with D unresolved. CDR3 size: 16 residues. Germline V gives CDR1 LGHNA, CDR2 YSLEER. V was pared by 0 bases and J by 4 bases, with 13 bases between. The CDR3 nucleotides read TGCGCCAGCAGCCAAGAGACTAAGGGATACGGAAACACCATATATTTT. As protein: CASSQETKGYGNTIYF.

The chain combines TRBV13 with TRBJ2-7; TRBD1 agrees at 12 bases. CDR1 PRHDT and CDR2 FYEKMQ come from the germline V gene (reference sequence). This CDR3 region has 16 residues. V lost 1 base, J lost 4 bases, and 5 bases stayed unmatched. This CDR3 is CASSLAGTGGRYEQYF. In DNA, the CDR3 is TGTGCCAGCAGCTTAGCCGGGACAGGGGGCCGATACGAGCAGTACTTC.

The chain recombines TRBV4-1 with TRBJ2-3; D is unclear. The length of the CDR3 is 15 residues. CDR1 is MGHRA and CDR2 is YSYEKL in the germline V gene. V lost 4 bases to trimming and J lost 3 bases, with 14 bases between them. Here the CDR3 reads CASSPLGLGTDTQYF. In DNA form, the CDR3 reads TGCGCCAGCAGCCCGCTCGGTTTGGGGACAGATACGCAGTATTTT.

This chain connects TRBV14 to TRBJ2-1; TRBD2 might be the D (6 bases). The CDR3 totals 16 residues. CDR1 is SGHDN and CDR2 is FVKESK in the germline V gene. Trimming removed 3 bases at V and 3 bases at J, with 15 bases between. This CDR3 reads CASSHVGGVFYNEQFF. The CDR3 DNA reads TGTGCCAGCAGCCATGTGGGGGGAGTGTTCTACAATGAGCAGTTCTTC.

V and J are TRBV9 and TRBJ2-3; 9 bases are a match to TRBD2. Germline V gene lookup returns CDR1 SGDLS and CDR2 YYNGEE. The CDR3 contains 16 residues. After removal of 0 bases from V and 2 bases from J, the junction contained 4 bases not matched to a gene. The CDR3: CASSVVPSGVTDTQYF. The CDR3 DNA sequence: TGTGCCAGCAGCGTAGTGCCTAGCGGGGTCACAGATACGCAGTATTTT.

V gene TRBV6-5 combines with J gene TRBJ1-5, with D perhaps matching TRBD1 (5 bases). V was shortened by 0 bases and J by 4 bases, with 7 bases between the two germline ends. The CDR3 contains 14 residues. Germline lookup yields CDR1 MNHEY and CDR2 SVGAGI. The DNA for the CDR3 is TGTGCCAGCAGTTACTCGGCAGGGAATCAGCCCCAGCATTTT. It codes for CASSYSAGNQPQHF.

The chain links TRBV6-5 to TRBJ1-2; a weak D match, TRBD1 (6 bases). In germline, CDR1 is MNHEY, CDR2 SVGAGI. The CDR3 has 15 residues. V lost 5 bases, J lost 3 bases, and 16 bases lay in between. This CDR3 reads CASSPSGESHYGYTF. For the CDR3, the DNA is TGTGCCAGCAGTCCATCAGGGGAAAGTCACTATGGCTACACCTTC.